One and the same sample provided the 27 T cell receptor beta chains below, sequenced in a study of cytomegalovirus exposure and HLA in healthy donors. The data were produced by immunoSEQ multiplex PCR, yet TCRdb's version contains in-frame clones alone and is incomplete. The top ten clones hold 0.65% to 0.95% of a sample with about 360,000 clones, more than 80% of them seen once. Sequencing was performed on PBMCs. The origin of the receptors is a young woman in good health and CMV-seronegative.

The chain recombines TRBV29-1 with TRBJ2-3; 10 bases fit TRBD2. The CDR3 has 16 amino acids. With 4 bases clipped from V and 4 bases from J, the junction kept 11 bases outside the gene matches. CDR1 and CDR2 (germline): SQVTM, ANQGSEA. The CDR3 reads CSVVGSGRAISDTQYF. Here the CDR3 DNA reads TGCAGCGTTGTAGGGAGCGGGAGGGCCATCTCAGATACGCAGTATTTT.

The table lists this clone with a count of one. The rearrangement links TRBV4-1 to TRBJ1-4; D is uncertain. This CDR3 has 13 amino acids. The V and J ends lost 1 base and 8 bases respectively, with 8 bases between them. CDR1 and CDR2 from the germline V gene are MGHRA and YSYEKL. The chain's CDR3 is CASSQVMGEKLFF. The CDR3 coding sequence is TGCGCCAGCAGCCAAGTCATGGGCGAAAAACTGTTTTTT.

V and J are TRBV7-6 and TRBJ2-1; 11 bases line up with TRBD2. The CDR3 contains 16 residues. The junction had 3 bases not matched to a gene; V was cut back by 1 base and J by 4 bases. The germline V gene has CDR1 SGHVS and CDR2 FNYEAQ. The CDR3 DNA reads TGTGCCAGCAGCTTAGGGACTAGCGGGCGTTACAATGAGCAGTTCTTC. Amino acids: CASSLGTSGRYNEQFF.

V and J are TRBV6-4 and TRBJ1-2, with 7 positions matching TRBD1. There are 15 residues in the CDR3. V lost 4 bases, J lost 4 bases, and 9 bases stayed unmatched. Looked up from germline, CDR1 is MRHNA and CDR2 is SNTAGT. The CDR3 sequence: CASSGQGGTPYGYTF. The CDR3 DNA is TGTGCCAGCAGTGGACAGGGAGGCACGCCCTATGGCTACACCTTC.

This chain joins TRBV28 and TRBJ2-3, with D possibly being TRBD1 (6 bases). The CDR3 contains 15 residues. The V and J ends lost 8 bases and 2 bases respectively, with 17 bases between them. Germline V CDR1 and CDR2: MDHEN, SYDVKM. The CDR3 sequence: CASRPRDTYTDTQYF. The CDR3, as DNA: TGTGCCAGCCGACCACGGGACACTTACACAGATACGCAGTATTTT.

The chain joins TRBV2 to TRBJ2-1; D is perhaps TRBD2 (5 bases). The V and J ends lost 5 bases and 0 bases respectively, with 17 bases between them. The CDR3 runs to 17 residues. Germline assignment: CDR1 SNHLY and CDR2 FYNNEI. The CDR3: CASSPFGGRSSYNEQFF. CDR3 DNA: TGTGCCAGCAGTCCTTTTGGCGGGCGAAGCTCCTACAATGAGCAGTTCTTC.

This clone was observed a handful of times. The chain combines TRBV7-3 with TRBJ1-2, with D maybe TRBD1 (5 bases). The length of the CDR3 is 13 residues. Germline V lookup: CDR1 SGHTA, CDR2 FQGTGA. Trimming cost V 4 bases and J 7 bases, with 13 bases left between them. This CDR3 is CASSSQGAVGYTF. CDR3 in DNA: TGTGCCAGCAGCTCTCAGGGTGCAGTTGGCTACACCTTC.

The V gene is TRBV29-1, the J gene TRBJ1-1, with TRBD1 matching 7 bases. With 4 bases clipped from V and 1 base from J, the junction kept 6 bases outside the gene matches. Germline assignment: CDR1 SQVTM and CDR2 ANQGSEA. The CDR3 loop spans 14 amino acids. The CDR3, as DNA: TGCAGCGTTGTCAGGGGGGATGCGAACACTGAAGCTTTCTTT. It translates to CSVVRGDANTEAFF.

The rearrangement links TRBV18 to TRBJ2-1, with TRBD1 identical over 8 bases. From germline, CDR1 is KGHSH and CDR2 LQKENI. The CDR3 is 12 amino acids. V lost 5 bases, J lost 9 bases, and 3 bases stayed unmatched. CDR3 in amino acids: CASSSTGGEQFF. The CDR3, as DNA: TGTGCCAGCTCATCCACAGGGGGTGAGCAGTTCTTC.

V usage is TRBV29-1 and J usage is TRBJ2-3; D is unclear. The CDR3 sequence is 13 residues long. The germline V gene has CDR1 SQVTM and CDR2 ANQGSEA. V dropped 4 bases and J dropped 2 bases, with 10 bases sitting between them. This chain's CDR3 is CSVAEIPTDTQYF. CDR3 sequence (DNA): TGCAGCGTTGCGGAGATCCCCACAGATACGCAGTATTTT.

J is TRBJ1-1 and V is TRBV7-9; 8 bases agree with TRBD1. J gave up 11 bases and V 5 bases, and 7 bases lay outside the gene matches. The CDR3 consists of 12 residues. From germline, CDR1 is SEHNR and CDR2 FQNEAQ (reference sequence). CDR3 protein: CASSADRVSAFF. The CDR3 DNA is TGTGCCAGCAGCGCGGACAGGGTGTCGGCTTTCTTT.

J is TRBJ1-1 and V is TRBV18, with TRBD1 identical over 7 bases. V trimming: 3 bases; J trimming: 7 bases; junction bases outside the gene matches: 17. The germline gives CDR1 KGHSH, CDR2 LQKENI. The CDR3 is 17 residues long. The CDR3 loop is CASSPPFLDRRNYEAFF. The CDR3 bases are TGTGCCAGCTCACCCCCATTTTTGGACAGGAGAAATTATGAAGCTTTCTTT.

The chain uses TRBV23-1 and TRBJ1-2; D unresolved. TRBV23-1 counts as an open reading frame of uncertain function. CDR3 length equals 15 residues. Trimming pared 3 bases from V and 0 bases from J, leaving 11 bases between. The CDR3 spells CASSHQRHTNYGYTF. CDR3 nucleotide sequence: TGCGCCAGCAGTCACCAGAGACACACTAACTATGGCTACACCTTC.

This chain joins TRBV28 and TRBJ2-5, with 9 bases aligning to TRBD1. The CDR3 spans 16 residues. After removal of 4 bases from V and 8 bases from J, the junction contained 14 bases not matched to a gene. Germline assignment: CDR1 MDHEN and CDR2 SYDVKM. Here the CDR3 DNA reads TGTGCCAGCAGTTGGAACAGGGGGCCTAGCAGAGGAACCCAGTACTTC. Its translation: CASSWNRGPSRGTQYF.

The chain joins TRBV9 to TRBJ1-3; TRBD1 agrees at 7 bases. With 4 bases clipped from V and 1 base from J, the junction kept 17 bases outside the gene matches. There are 19 residues in the CDR3. Germline CDR1 reads SGDLS; CDR2 reads YYNGEE. The CDR3 loop is CASSPSPIIPGGSGNTIYF. In DNA, the CDR3 is TGTGCCAGCAGCCCCTCCCCGATTATCCCAGGGGGATCTGGAAACACCATATATTTT.

This clone showed up just once. This sequence joins TRBV6-1 and TRBJ2-1; D gene ambiguous. The V gene lost 4 bases and the J gene lost 6 bases, with 10 bases spanning the gap. This CDR3 region has 13 residues. Per germline, CDR1 MNHNS and CDR2 SASEGT. The CDR3 DNA reads TGTGCCAGCAGTGGAGTCCTAACCAATGAGCAGTTCTTC. Its translation is CASSGVLTNEQFF.

This chain uses TRBV28 with TRBJ1-1, with 8 nucleotides matching TRBD1. There are 15 residues in the CDR3. Germline-derived CDR1 and CDR2 are MDHEN and SYDVKM. The V and J ends lost 4 bases and 4 bases, in that order; junction bases with no gene match: 8. The CDR3 coding sequence is TGTGCCAGCAGTTCACGGGGACAGGAGGGCACTGAAGCTTTCTTT. It codes for CASSSRGQEGTEAFF.

The CDR3 coding sequence is TGTGCCAGCAGCCCATTAGCGGGGAGAGAGCAAGAGACCCAGTACTTC. Protein sequence: CASSPLAGREQETQYF. The chain combines TRBV9 with TRBJ2-5; 8 bases map to TRBD2. The CDR3 runs to 16 residues. Germline CDR1 reads SGDLS; CDR2 reads YYNGEE. V shed 4 bases and J 2 bases; nucleotides not matched to a gene: 10.

This clone was seen a single time. Given the absence of the conserved phenylalanine or tryptophan at the CDR3 end, a read error is likely. The DNA is omitted, as the CDR3 cannot be located on it reliably, and the CDR3 follows TCRdb's listing. J is TRBJ1-2 and V is TRBV5-4; TRBD1, the table's D call, lacks a check against the DNA. Germline V gene data show CDR1 as SGHNT and CDR2 as YYREEE (reference sequence). The CDR3 length equals 13 residues, ends included. The CDR3: CASSLEGQGQYSL.

This clone was found once. V is TRBV5-1 and J is TRBJ2-7, with 9 bases identical to TRBD1. J gave up 2 bases and V 4 bases, and 7 bases lay outside the gene matches. The CDR3 extends over 15 amino acids. The germline V gene encodes CDR1 SGHRS and CDR2 YFSETQ. The CDR3 protein is CASSTRQGETYEQYF. The DNA of the CDR3 is TGCGCCAGCAGCACGAGACAGGGGGAGACCTACGAGCAGTACTTC.

V gene TRBV25-1 combines with J gene TRBJ1-1; TRBD1 aligns across 8 bases. V lost 6 bases to trimming and J lost 6 bases; unmatched junction nucleotides: 0. Germline V gene sequence: CDR1 MGHDK, CDR2 SYGVNS. CDR3 length: 11 amino acids. This CDR3 is CASRTGAEAFF. CDR3 in DNA: TGTGCCAGCAGGACAGGGGCTGAAGCTTTCTTT.

This rearrangement joins TRBV6-1 to TRBJ2-6, with a weak D call TRBD2 (6 bases). Trimming took off 4 bases at V and 4 bases at J, with 11 bases between the two ends. Germline V CDR1 and CDR2: MNHNS, SASEGT. The CDR3 runs 15 residues. The CDR3 here is CASSAGAGGANVLTF. The CDR3 coding sequence is TGTGCCAGCAGTGCCGGGGCGGGAGGGGCCAACGTCCTGACTTTC.

The J gene is TRBJ1-1, the V gene TRBV11-3; 10 bases align to TRBD1. Losses at the gene ends were 4 bases for V and 4 bases for J; bases not matched to a gene: 0. Germline-derived CDR1 and CDR2 are SGHNT and YENEEA. The CDR3 loop spans 13 amino acids. For the CDR3, the DNA is TGTGCCAGCAGCTGGACAGGGGGCACTGAAGCTTTCTTT. The encoded protein is CASSWTGGTEAFF. Combining the CDR3 with reference TRBV11-3 and TRBJ1-1 gives the whole variable domain EAGVVQSPRYKIIEKKQPVAFWCNPISGHNTLYWYLQNLGQGPELLIRYENEEAVDDSQLPKDRFSAERLKGVDSTLKIQPAELGDSAVYLCASSWTGGTEAFFGQGTRLTVV.

This clone showed up just once. The chain carries TRBV9 and TRBJ2-1; 9 positions agree with TRBD2. The junction had 3 bases not matched to a gene; V was cut back by 3 bases and J by 5 bases. CDR1 is SGDLS and CDR2 is YYNGEE in the germline V gene. The CDR3 runs to 14 residues. This chain's CDR3 is CASSGGGADNEQFF. The CDR3 DNA sequence: TGTGCCAGCAGCGGCGGGGGGGCCGACAATGAGCAGTTCTTC.

The V call is TRBV4-2, the J call TRBJ2-2; 9 nucleotides match TRBD2. Trimming cost V 4 bases and J 4 bases; bases outside gene matches: 13. The CDR3 sequence is 18 residues long. CDR1 is LGHNA, CDR2 YNFKEQ, per germline. In nucleotides, the CDR3 is TGTGCCAGCAGCCGACAGACTAGCGGCGGCGGACTCACCGGGGAGCTGTTTTTT. Its translation is CASSRQTSGGGLTGELFF.

V is TRBV6-1 and J is TRBJ2-1; 11 bases match TRBD2. Trimming removed 4 bases from V and 3 bases from J; junction bases left unmatched: 2. Germline CDR1 and CDR2: MNHNS and SASEGT. The CDR3 totals 15 residues. CDR3 DNA sequence: TGTGCCAGCAGTGTTGGACTAGCGGGCTACAATGAGCAGTTCTTC. Its protein product is CASSVGLAGYNEQFF.

The chain combines TRBV10-2 with TRBJ2-1; 8 positions agree with TRBD2. The junction had 6 bases not matched to a gene; V was cut back by 2 bases and J by 3 bases. Germline CDR1 and CDR2: WSHSY and SAAADI. The CDR3 has 16 amino acids. The CDR3 nucleotides are TGCGCCAGCAGTGAGGGCACTAGCGGTTACTACAATGAGCAGTTCTTC. Residues: CASSEGTSGYYNEQFF.